The clone carrying this T cell receptor beta chain was seen a single time. The CDR3 spans 12 residues. Germline CDR1 and CDR2: SQVTM and ANQGSEA. Trimming pared 4 bases from V and 4 bases from J, leaving 10 bases between. Researchers ran the PCR with 60 Vbeta and 13 Jbeta primers. Method: immunoSEQ multiplex PCR; TCRdb's copy keeps in-frame clones and lacks some. The repertoire consists of 50,000 or so clones, with approximately 71% occurring once and the leading ten covering less than 35%. The data belong to a study of cytomegalovirus exposure and HLA in healthy donors. Study information: Earlier, 200 million or so T cells were analyzed, and 95 million to 140 million unique TCR beta sequences were found among them.

The TCR comes from a man in his forties in good health and CMV-seropositive. Sequenced input: PBMCs. The chain uses TRBV29-1 and TRBJ1-2, with D unresolved. This CDR3 reads CSVAQPIYGYTF. The CDR3 DNA is TGCAGCGTTGCACAGCCCATCTATGGCTACACCTTC.